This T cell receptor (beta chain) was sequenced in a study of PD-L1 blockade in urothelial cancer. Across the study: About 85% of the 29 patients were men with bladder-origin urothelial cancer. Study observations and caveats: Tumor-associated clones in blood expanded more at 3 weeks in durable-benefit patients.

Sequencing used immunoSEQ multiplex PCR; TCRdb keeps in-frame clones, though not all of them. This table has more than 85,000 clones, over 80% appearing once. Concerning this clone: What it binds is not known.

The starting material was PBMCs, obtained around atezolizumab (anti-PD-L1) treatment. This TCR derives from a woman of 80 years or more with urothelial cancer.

CDR3 nucleotide sequence: TGTGCCAGCAGCTTAGCGTCTAGCGGGAGCTACAATGAGCAGTTCTTC. The encoded protein is CASSLASSGSYNEQFF. The chain employs TRBV7-7 and TRBJ2-1; 10 nucleotides agree with TRBD2. The CDR3 is 16 amino acids. CDR1 is SSHAT and CDR2 is FNYEAQ in the germline V gene (reference sequence). V trimming: 0 bases; J trimming: 3 bases; junction bases outside the gene matches: 2.